This TCR beta chain was sequenced in a study of beta chain features in type 1 diabetes. Whole-study results and caveats: All four CD4+ subsets from Type 1 diabetes patients carried moderately but significantly shorter TCRB CDR3s. It was not settled here whether HLA type affects TCRB rearrangement. A pattern of fewer insertions and more deletions at VDJ junctions was seen in type 1 diabetes patients.

The CDR3 covers 14 residues. Germline loops: CDR1 SNHLY, CDR2 FYNNEI. The J segment lost 5 bases and the V segment lost 7 bases, leaving 4 bases of the junction unmatched. It was via CD45RO/CCR7/CD25/CD127/CD95/CD27 that CD4+ naive, central memory, regulatory and stem cell-like memory cells were sorted. About this clone: No antigen is known for it.

Of the isolated RNA, all was reverse transcribed, and so the sequenced material was expressed TCRB transcripts. This table comes from immunoSEQ multiplex PCR, and its TCRdb copy is limited to in-frame clones, with some not included. The sample carries approximately 110,000 clones, almost 40% recorded once. Sequenced material: stem cell memory CD4+ T cells from blood. The source of this sequence is a woman aged 18-35 years in good health. The chain employs TRBV2 and TRBJ2-1; 11 nucleotides agree with TRBD2. The CDR3 sequence: CASNPLAGDNEQFF. CDR3 DNA: TGTGCCAGCAATCCACTAGCGGGAGACAATGAGCAGTTCTTC. The whole variable domain, remainder taken from reference TRBV2 and TRBJ2-1, is EPEVTQTPSHQVTQMGQEVILRCVPISNHLYFYWYRQILGQKVEFLVSFYNNEISEKSEIFDDQFSVERPDGSNFTLKIRSTKLEDSAMYFCASNPLAGDNEQFFGPGTRLTVL.